This paragraph reports one T cell receptor beta chain. The antigen remains undetermined. Germline CDR1 and CDR2: MNHNS and SASEGT. CDR3 length: 14 amino acids. Trimming pared 3 bases from V and 0 bases from J, leaving 6 bases between. The method was immunoSEQ multiplex PCR; TCRdb's version includes in-frame clones alone and lacks a portion of them. The sample lists about 85,000 clones; approximately 90% were seen once. The data originate from a study of graft-versus-host responses after intestinal transplantation. Turning to the study itself: All recipients were transplanted with multivisceral, liver-intestinal, or isolated intestinal grafts. All of the recipients had induction that used anti-thymocyte globulin, then tacrolimus and steroids for approximately 3 years.

Points from the study as a whole: Detection of GvH clones occurred in recipient marrow, and some had their first appearance in ileum or blood. Elevated graft-versus-host to host-versus-graft clonal ratios in allografts were recorded for patients with graft-donor T cell macrochimerism.

This clonotype was sampled from a human donor who was the organ donor for an intestinal transplant. The material sequenced was unstimulated CD8+ T cells sorted from spleen or lymph node cells, taken before transplant. The chain links TRBV6-1 to TRBJ1-3; D is undetermined. CDR3 DNA sequence: TGTGCCAGCAGTGACTTTCTCTCTGGAAACACCATATATTTT. It specifies CASSDFLSGNTIYF.